A selection of T cell receptor beta chains follows, all from one sample in a study of vaccination effects on CD4 cells after COVID-19. No cognate antigen is known for these TCRs. Produced via immunoSEQ multiplex PCR; TCRdb's table is partial and in-frame only. The repertoire holds about 73,000 clones, with around 78% as singletons. The source material was CD4+ T cells from PBMCs cultured with SARS-CoV-2 spike peptides, sampled before COVID-19 vaccination. The receptors derive from a human donor who received a COVID-19 vaccine. The CDR3 runs from the conserved cysteine through the conserved F or W. The order of the fields is J gene, V gene, D gene, clone size, CDR3 DNA, CDR3 protein. The D gene is left open where the match is weak. Clone size is shown for a subset of rows, as once, few, many or a class of expanded clone.

J gene: TRBJ2-4
V gene: TRBV30
D gene: TRBD1
clone size: few
CDR3 DNA: TGTGCCTTGCGACAGGGCCGAATCGGCGACATTCAGTACTTC
CDR3 protein: CALRQGRIGDIQYF

J gene: TRBJ1-5
V gene: TRBV28
D gene: -
clone size: -
CDR3 DNA: TGTGCCAGCAGTTTGCAGGGCAGCAACAATCAGCCCCAGCATTTT
CDR3 protein: CASSLQGSNNQPQHF

J gene: TRBJ2-5
V gene: TRBV5-1
D gene: TRBD2
clone size: -
CDR3 DNA: TGCGCCAGCAGCTTTAGCGGGCCGGTAATATTAGAGACCCAGTACTTC
CDR3 protein: CASSFSGPVILETQYF

J gene: TRBJ2-2
V gene: TRBV10-1
D gene: -
clone size: -
CDR3 DNA: TGCGCCAGCATGGGACAACCGAACACCGGGGAGCTGTTTTTT
CDR3 protein: CASMGQPNTGELFF

J gene: TRBJ2-3
V gene: TRBV18
D gene: TRBD2
clone size: -
CDR3 DNA: TGTGCCAGCTCACTCTTAGCGGGGGCGGATACGCAGTATTTT
CDR3 protein: CASSLLAGADTQYF

J gene: TRBJ2-1
V gene: TRBV5-1
D gene: -
clone size: -
CDR3 DNA: TGCGCCAGCAGCGGCGACACGAGCTCCTACAATGAGCAGTTCTTC
CDR3 protein: CASSGDTSSYNEQFF

J gene: TRBJ1-2
V gene: TRBV5-4
D gene: TRBD1
clone size: -
CDR3 DNA: TGTGCCAGCAGCTTGGGGGGGACAGAGTCTAACTATGGCTACACCTTC
CDR3 protein: CASSLGGTESNYGYTF

J gene: TRBJ2-2
V gene: TRBV4-1
D gene: TRBD1
clone size: few
CDR3 DNA: TGCGCCAGCAGCCAAGATAGAGCCGGGACAGGGGGGCACACCGGGGAGCTGTTTTTT
CDR3 protein: CASSQDRAGTGGHTGELFF

J gene: TRBJ1-1
V gene: TRBV7-2
D gene: -
clone size: few
CDR3 DNA: TGTGCCAGCAGCTTGCAAGGGGTGAGGAGTGAAGCTTTCTTT
CDR3 protein: CASSLQGVRSEAFF

J gene: TRBJ2-4
V gene: TRBV5-1
D gene: -
clone size: -
CDR3 DNA: TGCGCCAGCAGCTTGGCAGGAACAATAGCCAAAAACATTCAGTACTTC
CDR3 protein: CASSLAGTIAKNIQYF

J gene: TRBJ2-3
V gene: TRBV7-2
D gene: -
clone size: -
CDR3 DNA: TGTGCCAGCAGCTTAATGGCGGGAGATACGCAGTATTTT
CDR3 protein: CASSLMAGDTQYF

J gene: TRBJ1-1
V gene: TRBV6-5
D gene: -
clone size: -
CDR3 DNA: TGTGCCAGCTCGGGACCCATGAACACTGAAGCTTTCTTT
CDR3 protein: CASSGPMNTEAFF

J gene: TRBJ2-5
V gene: TRBV7-7
D gene: TRBD1
clone size: -
CDR3 DNA: TGTGCCAGCAGCGCGGACAGGGAACAGACCCAGTACTTC
CDR3 protein: CASSADREQTQYF

J gene: TRBJ2-2
V gene: TRBV6-2/TRBV6-3
D gene: -
clone size: -
CDR3 DNA: TGTGCCAGCAGTTACCACTCTTCCCCAGGGGAGCTGTTTTTT
CDR3 protein: CASSYHSSPGELFF

J gene: TRBJ1-1
V gene: TRBV24-1
D gene: -
clone size: -
CDR3 DNA: TGTGCCACCAGTGACCCGACAGTCCCTGAAGCTTTCTTT
CDR3 protein: CATSDPTVPEAFF

J gene: TRBJ2-4
V gene: TRBV19
D gene: -
clone size: -
CDR3 DNA: TGTGCCAGTAGTTCCGGCGGGACGGGCAAAAACATTCAGTACTTC
CDR3 protein: CASSSGGTGKNIQYF

J gene: TRBJ2-5
V gene: TRBV4-1
D gene: TRBD1
clone size: -
CDR3 DNA: TGCGCCAGCAGCCACACTGAAGACAGGGAAGAGACCCAGTACTTC
CDR3 protein: CASSHTEDREETQYF

J gene: TRBJ2-2
V gene: TRBV29-1
D gene: -
clone size: -
CDR3 DNA: TGCAGCGTTGAAGTGAGGCCAGACGGAGGGGAGCTGTTTTTT
CDR3 protein: CSVEVRPDGGELFF

J gene: TRBJ2-1
V gene: TRBV11-3
D gene: -
clone size: -
CDR3 DNA: TGTGCCAGCAGCCCGGGGGGCCCATACAATGAGCAGTTCTTC
CDR3 protein: CASSPGGPYNEQFF

J gene: TRBJ2-2
V gene: TRBV3-1/TRBV3-2
D gene: -
clone size: -
CDR3 DNA: TGTGCCAGCAGCCAAGGGCCAGGGGCCGGGGAGCTGTTTTTT
CDR3 protein: CASSQGPGAGELFF

J gene: TRBJ2-5
V gene: TRBV11-2
D gene: -
clone size: -
CDR3 DNA: TGTGCCAGCAGCCGAGCTACAGGGACACAAGAGACCCAGTACTTC
CDR3 protein: CASSRATGTQETQYF

J gene: TRBJ2-6
V gene: TRBV30
D gene: -
clone size: -
CDR3 DNA: TGTGCCTGGAGTTTACAGGTGGCTGGGGCCAACGTCCTGACTTTC
CDR3 protein: CAWSLQVAGANVLTF

J gene: TRBJ1-1
V gene: TRBV27
D gene: TRBD1
clone size: -
CDR3 DNA: TGTGCCAGCAGTTTCCGGACAGGGAACACTGAAGCTTTCTTT
CDR3 protein: CASSFRTGNTEAFF

J gene: TRBJ2-4
V gene: TRBV2
D gene: TRBD1
clone size: few
CDR3 DNA: TGTGCCAGGGGGACAGGGGGCGCAGGAAACATTCAGTACTTC
CDR3 protein: CARGTGGAGNIQYF

J gene: TRBJ2-1
V gene: TRBV5-1
D gene: TRBD1
clone size: -
CDR3 DNA: TGCGCCAGCAGCCCGGGACAGTCCTACAATGAGCAGTTCTTC
CDR3 protein: CASSPGQSYNEQFF

J gene: TRBJ1-2
V gene: TRBV28
D gene: TRBD1
clone size: -
CDR3 DNA: TGTGCCAGCAGTCCCGGGACAGGGGGCGTTGGCTACACCTTC
CDR3 protein: CASSPGTGGVGYTF

J gene: TRBJ2-3
V gene: TRBV7-3
D gene: -
clone size: -
CDR3 DNA: TGTGCCAGCAGCTTAAGCACAGATACGCAGTATTTT
CDR3 protein: CASSLSTDTQYF

J gene: TRBJ2-1
V gene: TRBV14
D gene: -
clone size: -
CDR3 DNA: TGTGCCAGCAGCAAAAGTCCCGGGATTGCCTACAATGAGCAGTTCTTC
CDR3 protein: CASSKSPGIAYNEQFF

J gene: TRBJ1-1
V gene: TRBV18
D gene: TRBD1
clone size: -
CDR3 DNA: TGTGCCAGCTCACCAGACAGGGGAGCTTTCTTT
CDR3 protein: CASSPDRGAFF

J gene: TRBJ2-2
V gene: TRBV16
D gene: -
clone size: -
CDR3 DNA: TGTGCCAGCAGCCAATCGTTTTCAGGACTCGGGGAGCTGTTTTTT
CDR3 protein: CASSQSFSGLGELFF

J gene: TRBJ2-3
V gene: TRBV5-4
D gene: -
clone size: -
CDR3 DNA: TGTGCCAGTGGTCGCTACAGCACAGATACGCAGTATTTT
CDR3 protein: CASGRYSTDTQYF

J gene: TRBJ1-2
V gene: TRBV3-1/TRBV3-2
D gene: -
clone size: -
CDR3 DNA: TGTGCCAGCTATTCCAGCGGGGGCGTCGTCTATGGCTACACCTTC
CDR3 protein: CASYSSGGVVYGYTF

J gene: TRBJ1-2
V gene: TRBV4-1
D gene: TRBD1
clone size: -
CDR3 DNA: TGCGCCAGCAGCCGAGACAGGGGGCGTGGGGGCTACACCTTC
CDR3 protein: CASSRDRGRGGYTF

J gene: TRBJ1-4
V gene: TRBV7-2
D gene: TRBD1
clone size: -
CDR3 DNA: TGTGCCAGCAGTCTCGGGGACAGGGGGCTTAAAAAACTGTTTTTT
CDR3 protein: CASSLGDRGLKKLFF

J gene: TRBJ2-6
V gene: TRBV7-3
D gene: TRBD1
clone size: -
CDR3 DNA: TGTGCCAGCAGCAAAGGACAGGCCCGATACTCTGGGGCCAACGTCCTGACTTTC
CDR3 protein: CASSKGQARYSGANVLTF

J gene: TRBJ2-5
V gene: TRBV2
D gene: -
clone size: -
CDR3 DNA: TGTGCCAGCAGTGAAGTCCAGAAGGGGACCCAGTACTTC
CDR3 protein: CASSEVQKGTQYF

J gene: TRBJ2-1
V gene: TRBV6-1
D gene: -
clone size: -
CDR3 DNA: TGTGCCAGCAGTGATCTCAGGGTCTATATCCCCAATGAGCAGTTCTTC
CDR3 protein: CASSDLRVYIPNEQFF